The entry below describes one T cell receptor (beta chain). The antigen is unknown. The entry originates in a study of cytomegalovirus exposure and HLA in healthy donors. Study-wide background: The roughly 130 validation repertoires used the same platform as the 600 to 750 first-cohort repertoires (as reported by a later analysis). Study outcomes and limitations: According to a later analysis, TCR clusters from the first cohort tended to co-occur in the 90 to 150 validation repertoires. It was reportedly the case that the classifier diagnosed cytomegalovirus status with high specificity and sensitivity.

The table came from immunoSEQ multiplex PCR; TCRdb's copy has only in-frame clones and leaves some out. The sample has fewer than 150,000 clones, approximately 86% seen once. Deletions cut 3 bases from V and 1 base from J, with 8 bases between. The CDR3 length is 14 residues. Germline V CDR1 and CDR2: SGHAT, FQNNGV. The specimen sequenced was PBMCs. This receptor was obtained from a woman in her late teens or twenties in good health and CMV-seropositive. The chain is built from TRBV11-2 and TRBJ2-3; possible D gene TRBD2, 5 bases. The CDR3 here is CASSLQAGTDTQYF. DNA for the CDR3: TGTGCCAGCAGCTTGCAAGCGGGCACAGATACGCAGTATTTT.